Listed below are T cell receptor beta chains from one sample, sequenced in a study of cytomegalovirus exposure and HLA in healthy donors. The data were produced by immunoSEQ multiplex PCR, yet TCRdb's version contains in-frame clones alone and is incomplete. Of 100,000 to 120,000 clones listed, 15% were seen once; the top ten hold more than 0.65%. The sample was PBMCs. These receptors came from a female donor in good health and CMV-seronegative. Both conserved end residues are part of each CDR3. Not all rows give a size; the values are once, few, many and, for expanded clones, a class.

cdr3_length: 13; v_call: TRBV30; j_call: TRBJ1-4; clone_size: few; cdr3_aa: CAWETGFDEKLFF
cdr3_length: 13; v_call: TRBV6-6; j_call: TRBJ2-3; clone_size: few; cdr3_aa: CASSPSGTTEAYF
cdr3_length: 12; v_call: TRBV7-2; j_call: TRBJ2-7; clone_size: -; cdr3_aa: CASSRVAYEQYF
cdr3_length: 14; v_call: TRBV4-3; j_call: TRBJ1-2; clone_size: -; cdr3_aa: CASSQGDRGDGYTF
cdr3_length: 13; v_call: TRBV28; j_call: TRBJ2-7; clone_size: few; cdr3_aa: CASSLLAGNEQYF
cdr3_length: 16; v_call: TRBV5-1; j_call: TRBJ2-1; clone_size: few; cdr3_aa: CASSLAPGLATNEQFF
cdr3_length: 13; v_call: TRBV28; j_call: TRBJ1-3; clone_size: -; cdr3_aa: CASSFLPGNTIYF
cdr3_length: 13; v_call: TRBV7-9; j_call: TRBJ2-7; clone_size: -; cdr3_aa: CASSRGQGGGQYF
cdr3_length: 14; v_call: TRBV28; j_call: TRBJ1-2; clone_size: -; cdr3_aa: CASSLGQGAGGYTF
cdr3_length: 17; v_call: TRBV9; j_call: TRBJ2-6; clone_size: few; cdr3_aa: CASSVGQGAAGANVLTF
cdr3_length: 15; v_call: TRBV5-6; j_call: TRBJ2-5; clone_size: -; cdr3_aa: CASSLVTSVGETQYF
cdr3_length: 13; v_call: TRBV7-7; j_call: TRBJ2-1; clone_size: -; cdr3_aa: CASSRDRGDEQFF
cdr3_length: 15; v_call: TRBV5-6; j_call: TRBJ1-2; clone_size: -; cdr3_aa: CASSLRDSWSYGYTF
cdr3_length: 14; v_call: TRBV27; j_call: TRBJ1-6; clone_size: -; cdr3_aa: CASSLRGQGSPLHF
cdr3_length: 13; v_call: TRBV7-2; j_call: TRBJ1-2; clone_size: -; cdr3_aa: CASSLNTAYGYTF
cdr3_length: 13; v_call: TRBV30; j_call: TRBJ2-1; clone_size: -; cdr3_aa: CAWLRRGAGEQFF
cdr3_length: 15; v_call: TRBV27; j_call: TRBJ2-5; clone_size: few; cdr3_aa: CASSSGTGGAETQYF
cdr3_length: 15; v_call: TRBV28; j_call: TRBJ2-1; clone_size: few; cdr3_aa: CASSLWGGRGNEQFF
cdr3_length: 14; v_call: TRBV19; j_call: TRBJ1-4; clone_size: -; cdr3_aa: CASSSQGRNEKLFF
cdr3_length: 17; v_call: TRBV7-3; j_call: TRBJ2-1; clone_size: -; cdr3_aa: CASSPGGLNRGLSRQFF
cdr3_length: 14; v_call: TRBV29-1; j_call: TRBJ1-1; clone_size: -; cdr3_aa: CSVVKGVQNTEAFF
cdr3_length: 16; v_call: TRBV14; j_call: TRBJ2-1; clone_size: -; cdr3_aa: CASSQGASGPINEQFF
cdr3_length: 16; v_call: TRBV4-3; j_call: TRBJ1-2; clone_size: -; cdr3_aa: CASSQEGSRVSLGYTF
cdr3_length: 15; v_call: TRBV4-3; j_call: TRBJ2-7; clone_size: -; cdr3_aa: CASSQDRAGVYEQYF
cdr3_length: 14; v_call: TRBV28; j_call: TRBJ2-5; clone_size: -; cdr3_aa: CASRKTGVWETQYF
cdr3_length: 18; v_call: TRBV15; j_call: TRBJ2-6; clone_size: -; cdr3_aa: CATSGLADSRSGANVLTF
cdr3_length: 17; v_call: TRBV4-3; j_call: TRBJ2-2; clone_size: -; cdr3_aa: CASSQVTGTENTGELFF
cdr3_length: 13; v_call: TRBV19; j_call: TRBJ1-2; clone_size: -; cdr3_aa: CASSPGGAGGYTF
cdr3_length: 12; v_call: TRBV28; j_call: TRBJ2-1; clone_size: few; cdr3_aa: CASSTPGAGQFF
cdr3_length: 15; v_call: TRBV4-3; j_call: TRBJ1-1; clone_size: few; cdr3_aa: CASSQDWAVDTEAFF
cdr3_length: 15; v_call: TRBV5-8; j_call: TRBJ2-6; clone_size: -; cdr3_aa: CASSLEGAGANVLTF
cdr3_length: 13; v_call: TRBV29-1; j_call: TRBJ1-1; clone_size: -; cdr3_aa: CSVVEQGGIEAFF
cdr3_length: 15; v_call: TRBV27; j_call: TRBJ1-5; clone_size: few; cdr3_aa: CASRITDRANQPQHF
cdr3_length: 15; v_call: TRBV7-8; j_call: TRBJ2-7; clone_size: -; cdr3_aa: CASSLLGGAAYEQYF
cdr3_length: 16; v_call: TRBV19; j_call: TRBJ1-6; clone_size: -; cdr3_aa: CASRPDRGSPYSPLHF
cdr3_length: 15; v_call: TRBV18; j_call: TRBJ2-7; clone_size: few; cdr3_aa: CASSQNQQGSHEQYF
cdr3_length: 14; v_call: TRBV7-2; j_call: TRBJ2-5; clone_size: few; cdr3_aa: CASRPAGGRETQYF
cdr3_length: 14; v_call: TRBV5-1; j_call: TRBJ2-7; clone_size: -; cdr3_aa: CASTPLPGSYEQYF
cdr3_length: 15; v_call: TRBV4-3; j_call: TRBJ2-7; clone_size: -; cdr3_aa: CASSQDTGSAYEQYF
cdr3_length: 13; v_call: TRBV6-1; j_call: TRBJ1-2; clone_size: few; cdr3_aa: CASSETGDYGYTF
cdr3_length: 15; v_call: TRBV27; j_call: TRBJ1-6; clone_size: -; cdr3_aa: CASSFARVFNSPLHF
cdr3_length: 16; v_call: TRBV28; j_call: TRBJ2-7; clone_size: -; cdr3_aa: CASTLGGFLSPYEQYF
cdr3_length: 11; v_call: TRBV11-2; j_call: TRBJ1-1; clone_size: few; cdr3_aa: CASSLEREAFF
cdr3_length: 15; v_call: TRBV6-5; j_call: TRBJ2-1; clone_size: -; cdr3_aa: CASSPSGFRYNEQFF
cdr3_length: 16; v_call: TRBV10-1; j_call: TRBJ2-3; clone_size: -; cdr3_aa: CASSESGTGVSDTQYF
cdr3_length: 15; v_call: TRBV6-5; j_call: TRBJ2-7; clone_size: few; cdr3_aa: CASSSQPDRAYEQYF
cdr3_length: 15; v_call: TRBV5-4; j_call: TRBJ2-5; clone_size: few; cdr3_aa: CASSLGGTGQETQYF
cdr3_length: 13; v_call: TRBV6-4; j_call: TRBJ2-5; clone_size: -; cdr3_aa: CASSADGQETQYF
cdr3_length: 13; v_call: TRBV29-1; j_call: TRBJ2-1; clone_size: -; cdr3_aa: CSVEPGAYNEQFF
cdr3_length: 14; v_call: TRBV13; j_call: TRBJ2-7; clone_size: -; cdr3_aa: CASSLGLAGAEQYF